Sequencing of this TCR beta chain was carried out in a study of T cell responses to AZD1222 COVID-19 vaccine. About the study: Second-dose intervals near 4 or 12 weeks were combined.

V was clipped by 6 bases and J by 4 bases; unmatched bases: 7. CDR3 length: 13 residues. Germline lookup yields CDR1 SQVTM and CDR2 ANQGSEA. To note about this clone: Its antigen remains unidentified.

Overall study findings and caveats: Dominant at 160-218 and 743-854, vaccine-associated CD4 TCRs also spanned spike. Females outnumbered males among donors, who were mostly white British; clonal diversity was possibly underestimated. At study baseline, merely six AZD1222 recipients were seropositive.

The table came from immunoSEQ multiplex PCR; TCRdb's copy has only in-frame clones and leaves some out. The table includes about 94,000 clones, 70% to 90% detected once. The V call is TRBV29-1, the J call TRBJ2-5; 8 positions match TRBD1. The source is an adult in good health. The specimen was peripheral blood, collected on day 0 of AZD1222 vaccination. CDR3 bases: TGCAGCGTCCCCCGACAGGGGTCAGAGACCCAGTACTTC. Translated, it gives CSVPRQGSETQYF.